Below are 3 T cell receptor beta chains sequenced from a single sample in a study of metastatic and nonmetastatic thyroid tumors. Ahead of thyroid surgery, no patient had received treatment of any kind. MiXCR re-clonotyped the PCR reads for TCRdb. This sample yields some 18,000 clones, of which over 20% are seen a single time; under 11% belongs to the top ten. Sequenced input: tumor tissue. The origin of the receptors is a male donor with papillary thyroid cancer or a benign thyroid nodule (not recorded which). Some clones in this sample may be carry-over from other donors' samples.

The chain combines TRBV7-8 with TRBJ2-7, with a possible D match to TRBD1 (5 bases). Germline CDR1 and CDR2: SGHVS and FQNEAQ. Trimming removed 7 bases from V and 2 bases from J, with 12 bases in between. This CDR3 spans 13 amino acids. The CDR3 sequence is CASKDMATYEQYF. CDR3 nucleotides: TGTGCCAGCAAGGACATGGCAACCTACGAGCAGTACTTC.

Many counts were recorded for this clone. The genes are TRBV27 and TRBJ1-1; D not resolved. V lost 1 base to trimming and J lost 3 bases, with 15 bases between them. CDR3 size: 16 residues. Germline lookup yields CDR1 MNHEY and CDR2 SMNVEV (reference sequence). The CDR3 DNA reads as TGTGCCAGCAGTTTATTGCCCCCGGTGAGGTACACTGAAGCTTTCTTT. Encoded protein: CASSLLPPVRYTEAFF.

This clone was recorded many times. The gene calls are TRBV14 and TRBJ2-2; tentative D call: TRBD1 (6 bases). The germline V gene has CDR1 SGHDN and CDR2 FVKESK. Deletions cut 4 bases from V and 6 bases from J, with 9 bases between. CDR3 size: 13 residues. CDR3 region: CASSPNRAGELFF. In DNA, the CDR3 is TGTGCCAGCAGCCCGAACAGGGCCGGGGAGCTGTTTTTT.